These 4 T cell receptor beta chains originate from one sample sequenced in a study of T-cell memory formation after mild COVID-19 (dated by TCRdb to the early 2020s). The library was made by 5' RACE. Sequencing relied on an Illumina NovaSeq 6000. TCRdb cleaned the public reads at Q25 with fastp, built clones with MiXCR and kept in-frame beta chains. CDR3 protein duplicates are merged, each entry listing the most common genes and DNA. This sample is represented by approximately 560,000 distinct CDR3 sequences; roughly 17% of them were singletons. The ten largest clones take up 8.1% of the sample. Specimen: PBMCs or a T cell subset sorted from them (not recorded which). These receptors all come from an adult woman who had mild COVID-19 (a few samples of this study predate the infection). The sample titles of this study are shuffled in the database, so cell type and time point are left out; the donor was told from shared clones.

The chain is built from TRBV3-1 and TRBJ1-1; 8 bases agree with TRBD1. Germline V gene lookup returns CDR1 LGHDT and CDR2 YNNKEL (reference sequence). CDR3 length: 18 amino acids. The junction had 13 bases not matched to a gene; V was cut back by 0 bases and J by 4 bases. The CDR3 region is CASSQDRGRWMSVTEAFF. The CDR3 DNA sequence: TGTGCCAGCAGCCAAGACAGGGGGCGATGGATGAGTGTCACTGAAGCTTTCTTT. Full variable domain (outside the CDR3, taken from reference TRBV3-1 and TRBJ1-1): DTAVSQTPKYLVTQMGNDKSIKCEQNLGHDTMYWYKQDSKKFLKIMFSYNNKELIINETVPNRFSPKSPDKAHLNLHINSLELGDSAVYFCASSQDRGRWMSVTEAFFGQGTRLTVV.

This clonotype has a handful of counts. The chain employs TRBV12-3 or TRBV12-4 and TRBJ2-2; no clear D gene. V lost 3 bases and J lost 3, with 5 bases in between. CDR3 length equals 13 residues. In DNA form, the CDR3 reads TGTGCCAGCAGTTTTTCGCACACCGGGGAGCTGTTTTTT. It translates to CASSFSHTGELFF.

This clonotype was observed a few times. This chain uses TRBV14 with TRBJ1-6, with no clear D. CDR1 SGHDN and CDR2 FVKESK come from the germline V gene. The CDR3 totals 14 residues. The V end was cut by 0 bases, the J end by 10 bases, with 10 bases between. The chain's CDR3 is CASSQEAAGSPLHF. CDR3 nucleotide sequence: TGTGCCAGCAGCCAAGAAGCGGCGGGGTCACCCCTCCACTTT.

V usage is TRBV2 and J usage is TRBJ2-2; no clear D. The CDR3 is 14 residues long. With 10 bases removed from V and 2 bases from J, the gap between germline ends came to 14 bases. Germline V lookup: CDR1 SNHLY, CDR2 FYNNEI. The CDR3 DNA is TGTGCCACTAAGCGAGCAGCCAACACCGGGGAGCTGTTTTTT. It specifies CATKRAANTGELFF.